Listed below are T cell receptor beta chains from one sample, sequenced in a study of spatial heterogeneity in lung cancer. Via MiXCR, TCRdb re-called the 5' RACE reads, giving one row per CDR3 protein. The table shows 50,000 to 65,000 distinct CDR3 sequences, with over 5.5% occurring only once. This sample comprised PBMCs, obtained at surgery. These receptors all stem from a female donor with early-stage non-small cell lung cancer. The CDR3 runs from the conserved cysteine through the conserved F or W. Each record gives: J gene, V gene, clone size, D gene, CDR3 protein, CDR3 DNA. D genes are given only for firm matches. A clone size is listed for some rows: how often the clone was seen (once, few, many), or a class if it is expanded.

TRBJ1-2 TRBV29-1 many TRBD1 CSVDGQGEGYGYTF TGCAGCGTTGATGGCCAGGGGGAAGGCTATGGCTACACCTTC
TRBJ2-3 TRBV25-1 many TRBD2 CASNFASGGDTQYF TGTGCCAGCAATTTTGCTAGCGGGGGAGATACGCAGTATTTT
TRBJ1-5 TRBV12-3/TRBV12-4 NA NA CASTQGRGANQPQHF TGTGCCAGCACCCAGGGTAGGGGCGCGAATCAGCCCCAGCATTTT
TRBJ2-7 TRBV6-2/TRBV6-3 few NA CASSYSREGEPYEQYF TGTGCCAGCAGTTACTCGAGGGAAGGGGAGCCCTACGAGCAGTACTTC
TRBJ2-5 TRBV4-2 NA NA CASSQEGSPAAQYF TGTGCCAGCAGCCAAGAGGGGTCCCCGGCGGCCCAGTACTTC
TRBJ2-1 TRBV11-2 many NA CASSLEGPQFF TGTGCCAGCAGCTTAGAGGGCCCGCAGTTCTTC
TRBJ1-1 TRBV7-9 few NA CASSLKAENTEAFF TGTGCCAGCAGCTTAAAAGCCGAGAACACTGAAGCTTTCTTT
TRBJ1-6 TRBV3-1 few NA CASSQGETAGHSPLHF TGTGCCAGCAGCCAAGGTGAAACGGCAGGGCATTCACCCCTCCACTTT
TRBJ2-1 TRBV5-1 few TRBD2 CASSPGTSGGSYNEQFF TGCGCCAGCAGCCCAGGGACTAGCGGGGGCTCCTACAATGAGCAGTTCTTC
TRBJ2-2 TRBV23-1 many TRBD1 CASSARDRGAGELFF TGCGCCAGCAGCGCCCGGGACAGGGGCGCCGGGGAGCTGTTTTTT
TRBJ1-2 TRBV5-6 NA NA CASSYSTRGDGYTF TGTGCCAGCAGCTACTCGACCAGGGGAGATGGCTACACCTTC
TRBJ2-7 TRBV7-9 NA NA CASSSVLPRGDYEQYF TGTGCCAGCAGCTCCGTGCTACCCCGCGGGGACTACGAGCAGTACTTC
TRBJ2-1 TRBV7-3 many NA CASRLGSYNEQFF TGTGCCAGCAGGTTGGGCTCCTACAATGAGCAGTTCTTC
TRBJ1-3 TRBV29-1 many NA CSVENSGNTIYF TGCAGCGTTGAAAACTCTGGAAACACCATATATTTT
TRBJ1-1 TRBV29-1 many NA CSVVENTEAFF TGCAGCGTTGTAGAGAACACTGAAGCTTTCTTT
TRBJ2-2 TRBV27 NA NA CASSAQVAGELFF TGTGCCAGCAGTGCACAGGTGGCCGGGGAGCTGTTTTTT
TRBJ2-1 TRBV2 many TRBD2 CASSEWGGPSGVYNEQFF TGTGCCAGCAGTGAATGGGGTGGTCCTAGCGGGGTTTACAATGAGCAGTTCTTC
TRBJ2-3 TRBV2 NA NA CASSPDPGWTDTQYF TGTGCCAGCAGTCCGGACCCAGGGTGGACAGATACGCAGTATTTT
TRBJ1-2 TRBV27 many NA CASSLSRGDGYTF TGTGCCAGCAGTTTATCGAGGGGGGACGGCTACACCTTC
TRBJ2-1 TRBV11-2 few TRBD1 CASRGTVGIEQFF TGTGCCAGCAGGGGGACAGTGGGGATTGAGCAGTTCTTC
TRBJ2-2 TRBV7-2 few TRBD1 CASRRQGASRNTGELFF TGTGCCAGCAGACGACAGGGGGCGTCTCGGAACACCGGGGAGCTGTTTTTT
TRBJ2-5 TRBV3-1 many TRBD2 CASSRGLAGGSVETQYF TGTGCCAGCAGCCGCGGACTAGCGGGGGGCTCGGTGGAGACCCAGTACTTC
TRBJ2-7 TRBV7-4 many NA CASSLKGLVGKFSYEQYF TGTGCCAGCAGCTTAAAGGGTCTAGTCGGAAAATTTTCCTACGAGCAGTACTTC
TRBJ1-1 TRBV27 NA NA CASTMGGSSTEAFF TGTGCCAGCACAATGGGAGGTTCGAGCACTGAAGCTTTCTTT
TRBJ2-5 TRBV30 many NA CAWSAQETQYF TGTGCCTGGAGTGCCCAAGAGACCCAGTACTTC
TRBJ2-2 TRBV19 many NA CASSIVGELFF TGTGCCAGTAGTATAGTCGGGGAGCTGTTTTTT
TRBJ1-2 TRBV5-6 few NA CASSLYQVPGYTF TGTGCCAGCAGCTTGTATCAGGTGCCGGGCTACACCTTC
TRBJ2-7 TRBV10-3 few TRBD2 CAISEHGGAYEQYF TGTGCCATCAGTGAGCACGGGGGGGCCTACGAGCAGTACTTC
TRBJ2-3 TRBV20-1 few NA CSARGSLTDTQYF TGCAGTGCTAGGGGGAGCCTCACAGATACGCAGTATTTT
TRBJ2-3 TRBV20-1 many TRBD2 CSATERGPHTDTQYF TGCAGTGCTACCGAGCGGGGGCCACACACAGATACGCAGTATTTT
TRBJ1-5 TRBV7-2 few NA CASSLAQSNQPQHF TGTGCCAGCAGCTTAGCACAGAGCAATCAGCCCCAGCATTTT
TRBJ2-1 TRBV6-5 NA NA CASMTGVSNEQFF TGTGCCAGCATGACGGGGGTATCGAATGAGCAGTTCTTC
TRBJ2-3 TRBV6-5 NA NA CASNYVTYQWLHF TGTGCCAGCAATTACGTTACGTACCAGTGGCTGCATTTT
TRBJ2-7 TRBV14 many NA CASSQASAVKQYF TGTGCCAGCAGCCAAGCCTCGGCCGTCAAGCAGTACTTC
TRBJ2-7 TRBV7-2 many NA CASSPYLGVEQYF TGTGCCAGCAGCCCATATTTGGGGGTCGAGCAGTACTTC
TRBJ2-2 TRBV5-1 NA NA CASSPPHPANTGELFF TGCGCCAGCAGCCCCCCCCACCCAGCGAACACCGGGGAGCTGTTTTTT
TRBJ2-5 TRBV18 many TRBD2 CASSSTSGGLETQYF TGTGCCAGCTCATCCACTAGCGGGGGGTTGGAGACCCAGTACTTC
TRBJ2-1 TRBV15 many TRBD1 CATSRDQGVSINEQFF TGTGCCACCAGCAGAGATCAGGGGGTTTCGATCAATGAGCAGTTCTTC
TRBJ2-1 TRBV20-1 many TRBD1 CSRDRGLQDEQFF TGCAGTCGAGACAGGGGGCTGCAGGATGAGCAGTTCTTC
TRBJ1-4 TRBV7-8 NA TRBD1 CASSLQTGRNEKLFF TGTGCCAGCAGCTTACAGACAGGGAGGAATGAAAAACTGTTTTTT